This TCR beta chain comes out of a study of T-cell memory formation after mild COVID-19. Study-level information: Clusters were largely donor specific.

The table lists this clonotype with a few counts. The CDR3 runs 12 residues. Trimming took 5 bases from V and 0 from J, leaving 2 bases between them. TCRdb itself ran the 5' RACE reads through MiXCR, one entry per CDR3 protein. The sample contains 350,000 to 400,000 distinct CDR3 sequences, under 25% of which appear only once. The sequencing input was PBMCs or a T cell subset sorted from them (not recorded which). The clonotype originates from an adult woman who had mild COVID-19 (a few samples of this study predate the infection). Cell type and time point are not known. The chain is built from TRBV12-3 or TRBV12-4 and TRBJ1-3; no definite D call. CDR3 sequence (DNA): TGTGCCAGCAGTAACTCTGGAAACACCATATATTTT. It codes for CASSNSGNTIYF.